The 2 T cell receptor beta chains presented below share a single source sample, sequenced in a study of blood T cell repertoires in COVID-19. Assay used: immunoSEQ multiplex PCR; TCRdb lists only in-frame clones, some missing. The data show some 87,000 clones, about 86% seen once. Sequences were obtained from peripheral blood. These receptors were taken from a man older than 75 with active or convalescent COVID-19.

The genes are TRBV2 and TRBJ2-5; D remains ambiguous. V lost 2 bases to trimming and J lost 1 base, with 8 bases between them. There are 14 residues in the CDR3. The V gene's germline CDR1 is SNHLY and CDR2 FYNNEI. The DNA of the CDR3 is TGTGCCAGCAGTGAACGGTATATCCAAGAGACCCAGTACTTC. As protein: CASSERYIQETQYF.

This chain connects TRBV3-1 (or the pseudogene TRBV3-2) to TRBJ2-1; 9 bases fit TRBD2. CDR3 length equals 17 residues. The V gene end was trimmed by 1 base and the J gene end by 8 bases; junction bases not matched to a gene: 12. Looked up from germline, CDR1 is LGHDT and CDR2 is YNNKEL (reference sequence). CDR3 sequence reads: CASSQGFGTSPVDEQFF. CDR3 DNA sequence: TGTGCCAGCAGCCAAGGATTCGGGACTAGCCCCGTCGATGAGCAGTTCTTC.